What follows are 19 T cell receptor beta chains derived from one specimen sequenced in a study of blood T cell repertoires in COVID-19. Clones were read by immunoSEQ multiplex PCR, and TCRdb kept only the in-frame ones, dropping some. In the table there are 250,000 or so clones, 70% to 90% of which are singletons. The sample comprised PBMCs or T cells enriched from blood (not recorded which). The receptors here all came from a woman aged 40 to 50 with acute COVID-19.

As regards this clone: At the DNA level, this CDR3 is encoded by other sequences in the same sample as well. The chain combines TRBV7-8 with TRBJ1-1; D ambiguous. V gave up 5 bases and J gave up 4 bases, with 11 bases separating them. CDR3 length: 13 residues. Germline V gene lookup returns CDR1 SGHVS and CDR2 FQNEAQ. The DNA for the CDR3 is TGTGCCAGCAGCCGCGATCGGGTCACTGAAGCTTTCTTT. This codes for CASSRDRVTEAFF.

V and J are TRBV19 and TRBJ1-1, with 7 nucleotides matching TRBD1. CDR3 length equals 13 residues. Germline V gene data show CDR1 as LNHDA and CDR2 as SQIVND (reference sequence). V lost 6 bases and J lost 3; bases outside the gene matches: 4. CDR3 sequence (DNA): TGTGCCAGTAGGAGACAGGGTGACACTGAAGCTTTCTTT. Amino acids: CASRRQGDTEAFF.

The J gene is TRBJ1-5, the V gene TRBV7-2; D remains ambiguous. Germline CDR1 SGHTA, CDR2 FQGNSA. Trimming took off 1 base at V and 7 bases at J, with 8 bases between the two ends. The CDR3 has 13 amino acids. Written as DNA, the CDR3 is TGTGCCAGCAGCTTAGGTGTGGAGCAGCCCCAGCATTTT. Protein product: CASSLGVEQPQHF.

This clone was detected a few times. Other DNA variants within this sample encode the same CDR3. V gene TRBV9 combines with J gene TRBJ1-5; tentatively, D is TRBD1 (6 bases). The V end was cut by 0 bases, the J end by 2 bases, with 6 bases between. In germline, CDR1 is SGDLS, CDR2 YYNGEE. CDR3 length equals 14 residues. CDR3 sequence: CASSVEGGNQPQHF. For the CDR3, the DNA is TGTGCCAGCAGCGTAGAGGGGGGCAATCAGCCCCAGCATTTT.

This clone showed up just a few times. V is TRBV10-1 and J is TRBJ2-2; 7 bases align to TRBD2. This CDR3 comprises 12 residues. Germline V gives CDR1 WNHNN, CDR2 SYGVQD (reference sequence). After removal of 8 bases from V and 3 bases from J, the junction contained 0 bases not matched to a gene. The CDR3 reads CASGRDTGELFF. The CDR3 nucleotides read TGCGCCAGCGGGAGGGACACCGGGGAGCTGTTTTTT.

This sequence joins TRBV5-1 and TRBJ1-3; no clear D. The length of the CDR3 is 14 residues. Trimming stripped 3 bases from V and 0 bases from J, with 7 bases between. Germline V gives CDR1 SGHRS, CDR2 YFSETQ. Here the CDR3 reads CASSSSVSGNTIYF. The CDR3 bases are TGCGCCAGCAGCTCCTCGGTCTCTGGAAACACCATATATTTT.

The J gene is TRBJ2-5, the V gene TRBV3-1 (or the pseudogene TRBV3-2); no firm D call. The CDR3 covers 12 residues. Trimming pared 8 bases from V and 1 base from J, leaving 8 bases between. Germline CDR1 and CDR2: LGHDT and YNNKEL (reference sequence). The CDR3, as DNA: TGTGCCAGCGATGGCTTCCAAGAGACCCAGTACTTC. Protein product: CASDGFQETQYF.

The chain uses TRBV2 and TRBJ1-2, with 8 bases that match TRBD1. Germline V gives CDR1 SNHLY, CDR2 FYNNEI. After removal of 2 bases from V and 6 bases from J, the junction contained 11 bases not matched to a gene. This CDR3 contains 16 residues. Here the CDR3 reads CASSEFQGAFKDGYTF. CDR3 bases: TGTGCCAGCAGTGAATTCCAGGGGGCGTTTAAGGATGGCTACACCTTC.

The V call is TRBV6-5, the J call TRBJ1-2; 10 nucleotides match TRBD1. CDR1 is MNHEY, CDR2 SVGAGI, per germline. Trimming removed 5 bases from V and 4 bases from J; junction bases left unmatched: 7. The CDR3 spans 15 residues. CDR3: CASSRGDRGSYGYTF. The CDR3 DNA follows: TGTGCCAGCAGTCGAGGGGACAGGGGATCCTATGGCTACACCTTC.

This clone occurred a few times. The chain has TRBV18 and TRBJ1-5; 7 nucleotides match TRBD1. The germline V gene encodes CDR1 KGHSH and CDR2 LQKENI. The CDR3 loop spans 15 amino acids. After removal of 3 bases from V and 2 bases from J, the junction contained 4 bases not matched to a gene. In DNA form, the CDR3 reads TGTGCCAGCTCACCCCGGACAGGACGCAATCAGCCCCAGCATTTT. Translation gives CASSPRTGRNQPQHF. Full variable domain (remainder filled in from reference TRBV18 and TRBJ1-5): NAGVMQNPRHLVRRRGQEARLRCSPMKGHSHVYWYRQLPEEGLKFMVYLQKENIIDESGMPKERFSAEFPKEGPSILRIQQVVRGDSAAYFCASSPRTGRNQPQHFGDGTRLSIL.

The chain couples TRBV3-1 (or the pseudogene TRBV3-2) to TRBJ2-1, with 9 bases aligning to TRBD2. CDR3 length: 16 amino acids. The germline gives CDR1 LGHDT, CDR2 YNNKEL (reference sequence). The V gene end was trimmed by 1 base and the J gene end by 5 bases; junction bases not matched to a gene: 6. The CDR3 loop reads CASSQGASGANNEQFF. The CDR3, as DNA: TGTGCCAGCAGCCAAGGGGCTAGCGGGGCCAACAATGAGCAGTTCTTC.

The chain links TRBV7-9 to TRBJ2-7; D remains unclear. This CDR3 is 15 amino acids long. With 1 base removed from V and 0 bases from J, the gap between germline ends came to 10 bases. The germline CDR1 and CDR2 sequences are SEHNR and FQNEAQ (reference sequence). The CDR3 sequence: CASSLGQVPSYEQYV. The CDR3 region has the DNA TGTGCCAGCAGCTTAGGTCAGGTACCCTCCTACGAGCAGTACGTC.

This rearrangement joins TRBV2 to TRBJ2-7; no reliable D call. V was trimmed by 4 bases and J by 0 bases, leaving 13 bases between them. The CDR3 runs 15 residues. Per the germline V gene, CDR1 is SNHLY and CDR2 is FYNNEI. The CDR3 loop is CASSGGRINSYEQYV. DNA of the CDR3: TGTGCCAGCAGTGGTGGCAGGATAAACTCCTACGAGCAGTACGTC.

This sequence joins TRBV5-1 and TRBJ1-1; D is perhaps TRBD1 (6 bases). CDR1 is SGHRS, CDR2 YFSETQ, per germline. The length of the CDR3 is 15 residues. Trimming took 1 base from V and 7 from J, leaving 17 bases between them. CDR3 sequence: CASSLSQGVFGEAFF. The CDR3 coding sequence is TGCGCCAGCAGCTTGTCACAGGGAGTGTTTGGTGAAGCTTTCTTT.

The chain combines TRBV4-1 with TRBJ2-1, with 8 bases fitting TRBD2. V lost 0 bases, J lost 10 bases, and 8 bases stayed unmatched. Germline V gene data show CDR1 as MGHRA and CDR2 as YSYEKL. CDR3 length: 15 residues. The CDR3 loop reads CASSQDAGGDMEQFF. CDR3 bases: TGCGCCAGCAGCCAAGACGCGGGAGGAGATATGGAGCAGTTCTTC.

The sample holds one count of this clone. The sample holds other DNA sequences that translate to the same CDR3. This chain uses TRBV18 with TRBJ1-1; D remains unclear. Deletions cut 0 bases from V and 2 bases from J, with 7 bases between. Germline lookup yields CDR1 KGHSH and CDR2 LQKENI. There are 14 residues in the CDR3. This chain's CDR3 is CASSPPSGNTEAFF. The CDR3 nucleotides read TGTGCCAGCTCACCACCCAGTGGCAACACTGAAGCTTTCTTT.

In this sample, this clone turned up once. The J gene is TRBJ2-3, the V gene TRBV25-1; the match to TRBD2 covers 10 bases. The V and J ends lost 1 base and 6 bases, in that order; junction bases with no gene match: 4. Germline CDR1 and CDR2: MGHDK and SYGVNS. The CDR3 extends over 15 amino acids. The CDR3 is CASSESAGGPDTQYF. Written as DNA, the CDR3 is TGTGCCAGCAGTGAATCAGCGGGGGGGCCTGATACGCAGTATTTT.

At least ten counts were recorded for this clone. This sequence joins TRBV5-1 and TRBJ1-1; possibly TRBD1 for D (6 bases). V shed 1 base and J shed 1 base, with 8 bases lying between them. Looked up from germline, CDR1 is SGHRS and CDR2 is YFSETQ. The CDR3 contains 14 residues. The CDR3 region has the DNA TGCGCCAGCAGCTTGACCAGGGGGAACACTGAAGCTTTCTTT. This translates into CASSLTRGNTEAFF.

This clone was seen only once. V gene TRBV30 combines with J gene TRBJ1-2; 11 nucleotides match TRBD1. With V trimmed by 8 bases and J by 8 bases, 13 bases remained unmatched. This CDR3 has 14 amino acids. Germline V CDR1 and CDR2: GTSNPN, SVGIG (reference sequence). CDR3 protein: CARRTGGIFGGYTF. In nucleotides, the CDR3 is TGTGCCCGCCGGACAGGGGGCATCTTCGGCGGCTACACCTTC.